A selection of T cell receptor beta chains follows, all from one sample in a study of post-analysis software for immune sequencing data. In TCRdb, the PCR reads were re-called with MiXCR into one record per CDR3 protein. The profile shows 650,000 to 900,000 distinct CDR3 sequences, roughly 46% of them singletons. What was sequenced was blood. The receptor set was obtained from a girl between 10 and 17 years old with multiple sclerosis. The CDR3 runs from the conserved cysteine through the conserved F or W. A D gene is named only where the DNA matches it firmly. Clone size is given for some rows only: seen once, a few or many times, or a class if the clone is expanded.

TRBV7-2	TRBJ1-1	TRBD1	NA	CASSLEGAGTEAFF	TGTGCCAGCAGCTTAGAGGGGGCGGGGACTGAAGCTTTCTTT
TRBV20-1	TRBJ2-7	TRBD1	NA	CSAVQGPPERYF	TGCAGTGCGGTACAGGGGCCGCCAGAGCGGTACTTC
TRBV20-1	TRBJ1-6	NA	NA	CSARAGQFGSPLHF	TGCAGTGCTAGAGCCGGGCAGTTCGGCTCACCCCTCCACTTT
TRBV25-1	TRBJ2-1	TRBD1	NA	CASRANRDRVNNEQFF	TGTGCCAGCAGGGCCAACCGGGACAGGGTAAACAATGAGCAGTTCTTC
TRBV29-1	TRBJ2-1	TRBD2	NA	CSATGLEQFF	TGCAGCGCTACGGGACTAGAGCAGTTCTTC
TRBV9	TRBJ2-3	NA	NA	CASSVGSGGRTQYF	TGTGCCAGCAGCGTCGGTAGCGGTGGCCGGACGCAGTATTTT
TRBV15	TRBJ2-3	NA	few	CATQDRLLTDTQYF	TGTGCCACCCAAGACAGACTCCTCACAGATACGCAGTATTTT
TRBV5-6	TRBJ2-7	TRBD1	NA	CASSPPDRGLIEQYF	TGTGCCAGCAGCCCGCCGGACAGGGGTTTGATCGAGCAGTACTTC
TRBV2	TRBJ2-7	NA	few	CATHGPSYEQYF	TGTGCCACCCACGGTCCTAGCTACGAGCAGTACTTC
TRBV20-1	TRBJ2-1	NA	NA	CSAPDSNNEQFF	TGCAGTGCTCCAGACTCCAACAATGAGCAGTTCTTC
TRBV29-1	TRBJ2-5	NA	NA	CSVRGNQETQYF	TGCAGCGTTCGGGGAAACCAAGAGACCCAGTACTTC
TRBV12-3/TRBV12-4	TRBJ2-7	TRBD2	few	CASSLVAGRGEQYF	TGTGCCAGCAGTTTAGTTGCGGGGAGGGGCGAGCAGTACTTC
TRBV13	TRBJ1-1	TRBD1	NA	CASSRRDRGSTMNTEAFF	TGTGCCAGCAGCCGCCGAGACAGGGGGAGCACCATGAACACTGAAGCTTTCTTT
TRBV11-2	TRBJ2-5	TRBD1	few	CASSLAPRGPQETQYF	TGTGCCAGCAGCTTAGCGCCCAGGGGGCCCCAAGAGACCCAGTACTTC
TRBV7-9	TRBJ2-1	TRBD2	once	CASSFSPGRCNEQFF	TGTGCCAGCAGCTTTTCTCCCGGGAGGTGCAATGAGCAGTTCTTC
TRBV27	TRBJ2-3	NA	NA	CASSLEATDTQYF	TGTGCCAGCAGTTTAGAGGCAACTGATACGCAGTATTTT
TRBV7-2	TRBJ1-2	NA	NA	CASTQGWGYGYTF	TGTGCCAGCACTCAGGGGTGGGGATATGGCTACACCTTC
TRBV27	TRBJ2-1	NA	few	CASSRKPSYNEQFF	TGTGCCAGCAGTCGCAAACCTTCCTACAATGAGCAGTTCTTC
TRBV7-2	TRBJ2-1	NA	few	CASSLVSGLFQFDEQFF	TGTGCCAGCAGCTTAGTGTCAGGGCTCTTTCAGTTTGATGAGCAGTTCTTC
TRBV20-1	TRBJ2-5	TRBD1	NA	CSASLTGGRRRETQYF	TGCAGTGCTAGCCTGACAGGGGGCCGGAGGCGAGAGACCCAGTACTTC
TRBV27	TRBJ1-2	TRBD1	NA	CASSDRQTGGTNYGYTF	TGTGCCAGCAGTGATAGGCAGACAGGGGGCACTAACTATGGCTACACCTTC
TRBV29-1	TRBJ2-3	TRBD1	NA	CSAENRGQTDTQYF	TGCAGCGCCGAAAATAGGGGGCAAACAGATACGCAGTATTTT
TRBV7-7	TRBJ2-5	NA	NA	CASSSGAGRETQYF	TGTGCTAGCAGCTCGGGGGCCGGCAGGGAGACCCAGTACTTC
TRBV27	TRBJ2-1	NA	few	CASSFERTTYNEQFF	TGTGCCAGCAGTTTCGAGAGAACGACCTACAATGAGCAGTTCTTC
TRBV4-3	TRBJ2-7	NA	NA	CASSQEPGPEQYF	TGCGCCAGCAGCCAAGAACCAGGTCCCGAGCAGTACTTC
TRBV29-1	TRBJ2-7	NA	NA	CSVELTSRSSYEQYF	TGCAGCGTTGAACTGACTTCTCGTAGCTCCTACGAGCAGTACTTC
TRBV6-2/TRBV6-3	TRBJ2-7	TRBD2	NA	CASSYSKSGRAYEQYF	TGTGCCAGCAGTTACTCCAAGAGCGGGAGGGCCTACGAGCAGTACTTC
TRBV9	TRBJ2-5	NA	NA	CASSGSGAAQETQYF	TGTGCCAGCAGTGGGAGCGGAGCGGCCCAAGAGACCCAGTACTTC